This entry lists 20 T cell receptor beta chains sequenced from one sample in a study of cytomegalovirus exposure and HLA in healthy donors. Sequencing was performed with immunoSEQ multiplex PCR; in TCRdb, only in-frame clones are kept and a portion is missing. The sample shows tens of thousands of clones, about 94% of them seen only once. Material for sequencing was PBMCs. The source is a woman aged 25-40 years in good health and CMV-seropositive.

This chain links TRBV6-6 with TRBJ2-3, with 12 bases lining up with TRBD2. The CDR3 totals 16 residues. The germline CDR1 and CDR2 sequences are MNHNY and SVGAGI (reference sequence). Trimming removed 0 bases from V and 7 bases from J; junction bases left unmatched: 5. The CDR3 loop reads CASSYSTSGSVYTQYF. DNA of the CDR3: TGTGCCAGCAGTTACTCGACTAGCGGGAGTGTCTATACGCAGTATTTT.

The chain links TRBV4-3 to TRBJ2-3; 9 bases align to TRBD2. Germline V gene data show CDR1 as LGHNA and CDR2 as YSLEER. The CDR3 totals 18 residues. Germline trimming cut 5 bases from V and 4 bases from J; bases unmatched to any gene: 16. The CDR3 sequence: CASSYSAGGPGRADTQYF. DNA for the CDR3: TGCGCCAGCAGCTACAGTGCGGGAGGGCCCGGTAGAGCAGATACGCAGTATTTT.

This CDR3 reads CASSYGGVTDTQYF. DNA of the CDR3: TGCGCCAGCAGCTACGGGGGGGTCACAGATACGCAGTATTTT. This chain connects TRBV5-1 to TRBJ2-3; 8 bases fit TRBD2. V gave up 3 bases and J gave up 2 bases; unmatched junction bases: 2. The CDR3 covers 14 residues. Germline CDR1 is SGHRS and CDR2 is YFSETQ.

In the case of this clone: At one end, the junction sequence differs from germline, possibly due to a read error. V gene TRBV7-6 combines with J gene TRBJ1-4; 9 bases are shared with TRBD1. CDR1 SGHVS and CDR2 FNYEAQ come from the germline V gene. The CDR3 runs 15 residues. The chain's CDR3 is CASSLYGTGSLKLHF. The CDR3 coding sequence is TGTGCCAGCAGCTTATATGGGACAGGGTCCCTCAAACTTCATTTT. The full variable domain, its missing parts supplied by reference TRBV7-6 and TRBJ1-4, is GAGVSQSPRYKVTKRGQDVALRCDPISGHVSLYWYRQALGQGPEFLTYFNYEAQQDKSGLPNDRFSAERPEGSISTLTIQRTEQRDSAMYRCASSLYGTGSLKLHFGSGTQLSVL.

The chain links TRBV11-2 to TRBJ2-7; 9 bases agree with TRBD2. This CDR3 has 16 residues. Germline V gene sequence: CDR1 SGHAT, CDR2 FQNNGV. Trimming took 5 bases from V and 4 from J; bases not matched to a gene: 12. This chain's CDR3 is CASSPRVAGDDYEQYF. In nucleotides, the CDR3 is TGTGCCAGCAGCCCCAGGGTAGCGGGAGATGATTACGAGCAGTACTTC.

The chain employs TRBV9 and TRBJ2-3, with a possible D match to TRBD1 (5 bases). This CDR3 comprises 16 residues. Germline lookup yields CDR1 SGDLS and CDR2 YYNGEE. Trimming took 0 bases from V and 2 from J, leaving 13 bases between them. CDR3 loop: CASSVAPAGPTDTQYF. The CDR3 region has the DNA TGTGCCAGCAGCGTAGCTCCGGCAGGGCCCACAGATACGCAGTATTTT.

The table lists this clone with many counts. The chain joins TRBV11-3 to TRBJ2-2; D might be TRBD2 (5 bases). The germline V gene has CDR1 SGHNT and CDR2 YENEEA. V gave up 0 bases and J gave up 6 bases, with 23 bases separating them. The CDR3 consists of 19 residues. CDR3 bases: TGTGCCAGCAGCTTAGATTCGTGGGAGAGTAAGGGAGTCGCCGGGGAGCTGTTTTTT. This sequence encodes CASSLDSWESKGVAGELFF. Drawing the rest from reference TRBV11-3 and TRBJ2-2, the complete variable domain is EAGVVQSPRYKIIEKKQPVAFWCNPISGHNTLYWYLQNLGQGPELLIRYENEEAVDDSQLPKDRFSAERLKGVDSTLKIQPAELGDSAVYLCASSLDSWESKGVAGELFFGEGSRLTVL.

DNA for the CDR3: TGTGCCAGCAGCCCCTTTTCGTATGAGCAGTTCTTC. Translated, it gives CASSPFSYEQFF. The rearrangement joins TRBV11-2 to TRBJ2-1; D gene uncertain. The CDR3 consists of 12 residues. The germline CDR1 and CDR2 sequences are SGHAT and FQNNGV. V was shortened by 5 bases and J by 8 bases, with 10 bases between the two germline ends.

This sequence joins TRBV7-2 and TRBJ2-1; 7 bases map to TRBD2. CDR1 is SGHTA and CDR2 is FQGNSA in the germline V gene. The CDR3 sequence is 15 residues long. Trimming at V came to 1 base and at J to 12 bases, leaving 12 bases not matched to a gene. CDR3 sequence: CASSLVVSGLLGQFF. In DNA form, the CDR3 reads TGTGCCAGCAGCTTAGTAGTTAGCGGGTTATTAGGGCAGTTCTTC.

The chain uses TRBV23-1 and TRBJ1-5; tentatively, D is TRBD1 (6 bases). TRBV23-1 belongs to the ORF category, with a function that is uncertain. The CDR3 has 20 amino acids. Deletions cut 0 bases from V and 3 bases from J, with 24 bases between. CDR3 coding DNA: TGCGCCAGCAGTCAATCGGTTTGCTCGATTTCGGCAGGGGACAATCAGCCCCAGCATTTT. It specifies CASSQSVCSISAGDNQPQHF.

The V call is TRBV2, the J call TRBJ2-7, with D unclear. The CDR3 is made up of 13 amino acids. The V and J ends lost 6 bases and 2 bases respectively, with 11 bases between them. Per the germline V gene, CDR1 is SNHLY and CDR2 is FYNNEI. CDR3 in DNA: TGTGCCAGCAGCTTCATAAGAGCCTACGAGCAGTACTTC. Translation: CASSFIRAYEQYF. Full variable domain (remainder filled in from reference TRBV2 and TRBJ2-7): EPEVTQTPSHQVTQMGQEVILRCVPISNHLYFYWYRQILGQKVEFLVSFYNNEISEKSEIFDDQFSVERPDGSNFTLKIRSTKLEDSAMYFCASSFIRAYEQYFGPGTRLTVT.

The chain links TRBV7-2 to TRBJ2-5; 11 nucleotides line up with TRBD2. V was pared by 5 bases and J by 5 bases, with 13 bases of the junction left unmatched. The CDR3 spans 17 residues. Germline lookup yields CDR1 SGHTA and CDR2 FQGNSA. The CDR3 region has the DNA TGTGCCAGCAGCCAAACTAGCGGGAGATTGTTTGGGGAGACCCAGTACTTC. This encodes CASSQTSGRLFGETQYF.

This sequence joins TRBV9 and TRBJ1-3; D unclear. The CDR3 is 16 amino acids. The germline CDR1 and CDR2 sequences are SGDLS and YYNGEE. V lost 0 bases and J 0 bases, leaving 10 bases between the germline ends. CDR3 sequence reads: CASSVGGLNSGNTIYF. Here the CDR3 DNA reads TGTGCCAGCAGCGTAGGTGGACTGAACTCTGGAAACACCATATATTTT.

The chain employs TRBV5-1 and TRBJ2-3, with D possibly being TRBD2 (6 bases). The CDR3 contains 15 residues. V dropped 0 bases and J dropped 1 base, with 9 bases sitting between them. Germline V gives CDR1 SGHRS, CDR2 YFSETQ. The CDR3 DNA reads TGCGCCAGCAGCTTGGGCGGGGTAGGCACAGATACGCAGTATTTT. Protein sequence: CASSLGGVGTDTQYF.

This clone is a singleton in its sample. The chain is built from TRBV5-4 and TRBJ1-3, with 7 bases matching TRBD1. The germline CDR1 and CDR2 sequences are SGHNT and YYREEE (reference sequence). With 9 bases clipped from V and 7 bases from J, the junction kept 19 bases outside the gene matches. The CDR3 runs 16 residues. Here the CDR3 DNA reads TGTGCCACCTGGACAGGCGGGACAGTTTCAGGGAACACCATATATTTT. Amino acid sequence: CATWTGGTVSGNTIYF.

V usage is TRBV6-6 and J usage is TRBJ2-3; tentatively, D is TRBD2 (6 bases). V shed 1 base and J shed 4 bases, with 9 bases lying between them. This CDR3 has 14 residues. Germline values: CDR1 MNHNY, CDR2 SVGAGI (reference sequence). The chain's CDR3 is CASSYFPSADTQYF. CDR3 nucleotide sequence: TGTGCCAGCAGTTACTTCCCTAGCGCAGATACGCAGTATTTT.

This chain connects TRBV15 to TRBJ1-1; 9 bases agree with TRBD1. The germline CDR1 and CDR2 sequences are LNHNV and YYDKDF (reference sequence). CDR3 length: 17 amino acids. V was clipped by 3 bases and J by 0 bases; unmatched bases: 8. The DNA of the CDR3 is TGTGCCACCAGCAGGGCACGAGGGACAGGGATGAACACTGAAGCTTTCTTT. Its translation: CATSRARGTGMNTEAFF.

The CDR3 here is CASSPPIGGFNYGYTF. DNA for the CDR3: TGTGCCAGCTCACCACCGATCGGTGGTTTTAACTATGGCTACACCTTC. This rearrangement joins TRBV18 to TRBJ1-2; no reliable D call. V gave up 0 bases and J gave up 1 base, with 12 bases separating them. This CDR3 has 16 amino acids. Germline V gives CDR1 KGHSH, CDR2 LQKENI.

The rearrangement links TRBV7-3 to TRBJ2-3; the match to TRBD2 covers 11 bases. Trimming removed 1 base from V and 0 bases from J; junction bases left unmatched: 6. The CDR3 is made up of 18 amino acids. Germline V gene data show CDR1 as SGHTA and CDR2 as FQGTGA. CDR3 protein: CASSLKGSGRASTDTQYF. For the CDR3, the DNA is TGTGCCAGCAGCTTAAAAGGTAGCGGGAGGGCTAGCACAGATACGCAGTATTTT.

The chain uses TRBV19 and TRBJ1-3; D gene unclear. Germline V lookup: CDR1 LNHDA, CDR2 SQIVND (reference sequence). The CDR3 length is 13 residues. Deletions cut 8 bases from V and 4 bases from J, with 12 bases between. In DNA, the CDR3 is TGTGCCAGTGCAGCCACGGGAGGAAACACCATATATTTT. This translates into CASAATGGNTIYF.